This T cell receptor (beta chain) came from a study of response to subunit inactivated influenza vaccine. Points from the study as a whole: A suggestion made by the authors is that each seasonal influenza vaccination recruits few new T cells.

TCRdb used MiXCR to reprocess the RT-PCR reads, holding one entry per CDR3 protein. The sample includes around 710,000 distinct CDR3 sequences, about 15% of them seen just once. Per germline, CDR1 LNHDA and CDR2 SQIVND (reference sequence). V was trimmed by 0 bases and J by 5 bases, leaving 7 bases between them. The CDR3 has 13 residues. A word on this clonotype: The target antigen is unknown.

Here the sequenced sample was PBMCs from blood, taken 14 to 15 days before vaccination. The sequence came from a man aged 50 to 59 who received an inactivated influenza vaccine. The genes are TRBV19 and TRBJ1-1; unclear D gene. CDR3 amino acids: CASSIDRGTEAFF. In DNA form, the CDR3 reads TGTGCCAGTAGTATAGATCGCGGGACTGAAGCTTTCTTT.